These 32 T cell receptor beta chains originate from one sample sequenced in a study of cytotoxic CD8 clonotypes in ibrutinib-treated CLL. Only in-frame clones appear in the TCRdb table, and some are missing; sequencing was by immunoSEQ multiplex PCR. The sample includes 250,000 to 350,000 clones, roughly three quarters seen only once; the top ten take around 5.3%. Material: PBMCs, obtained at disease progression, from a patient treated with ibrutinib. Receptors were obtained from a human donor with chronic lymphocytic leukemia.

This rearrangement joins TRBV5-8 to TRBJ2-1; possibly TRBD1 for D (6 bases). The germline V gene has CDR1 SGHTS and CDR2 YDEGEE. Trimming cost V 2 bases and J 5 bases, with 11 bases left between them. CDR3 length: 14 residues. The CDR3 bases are TGTGCCAGCAGCTTCGGTTGGACAGACAATGAGCAGTTCTTC. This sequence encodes CASSFGWTDNEQFF.

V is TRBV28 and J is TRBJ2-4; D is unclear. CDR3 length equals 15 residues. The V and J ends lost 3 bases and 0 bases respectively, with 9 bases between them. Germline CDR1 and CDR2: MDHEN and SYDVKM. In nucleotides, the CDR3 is TGTGCCAGCAGTTTTGAGGAGAAAGCCAAAAACATTCAGTACTTC. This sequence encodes CASSFEEKAKNIQYF.

The CDR3 loop reads CASSQASGGADGYTF. For the CDR3, the DNA is TGTGCCAGCAGCCAAGCTTCGGGTGGTGCGGATGGCTACACCTTC. The chain recombines TRBV14 with TRBJ1-2; D not resolved. The CDR3 contains 15 residues. V lost 1 base and J lost 6, with 15 bases in between. Germline V gene data show CDR1 as SGHDN and CDR2 as FVKESK.

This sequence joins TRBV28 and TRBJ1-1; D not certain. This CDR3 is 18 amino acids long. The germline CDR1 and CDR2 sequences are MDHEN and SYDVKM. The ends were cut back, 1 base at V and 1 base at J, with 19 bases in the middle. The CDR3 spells CASSLLINSQWGNTEAFF. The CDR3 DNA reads TGTGCCAGCAGTTTATTGATCAACTCGCAGTGGGGGAACACTGAAGCTTTCTTT.

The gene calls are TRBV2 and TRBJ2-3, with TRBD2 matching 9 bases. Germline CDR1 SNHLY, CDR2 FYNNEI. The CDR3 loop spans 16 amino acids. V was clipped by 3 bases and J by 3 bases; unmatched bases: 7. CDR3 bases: TGTGCCAGCAGTGAGCCTGTAGCGGGGGTGACAGATACGCAGTATTTT. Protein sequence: CASSEPVAGVTDTQYF.

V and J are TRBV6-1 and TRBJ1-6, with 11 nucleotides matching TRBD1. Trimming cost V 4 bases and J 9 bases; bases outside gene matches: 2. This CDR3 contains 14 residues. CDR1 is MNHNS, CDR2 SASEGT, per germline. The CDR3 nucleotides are TGTGCCAGCAGTGGGACAGGGGGCCGTTCACCCCTCCACTTT. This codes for CASSGTGGRSPLHF.

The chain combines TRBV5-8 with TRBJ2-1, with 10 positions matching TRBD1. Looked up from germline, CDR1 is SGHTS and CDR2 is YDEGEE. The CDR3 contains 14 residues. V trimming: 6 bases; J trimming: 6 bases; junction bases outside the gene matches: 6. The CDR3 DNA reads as TGTGCCAGCAACCGGGGACAGGGGCGCAATGAGCAGTTCTTC. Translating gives CASNRGQGRNEQFF.

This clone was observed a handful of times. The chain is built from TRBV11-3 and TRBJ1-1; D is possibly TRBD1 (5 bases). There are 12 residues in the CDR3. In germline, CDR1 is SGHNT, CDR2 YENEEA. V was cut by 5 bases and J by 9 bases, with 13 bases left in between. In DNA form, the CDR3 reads TGTGCCAGCAGCACCGGGGGGGAGAAAGCTTTCTTT. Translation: CASSTGGEKAFF.

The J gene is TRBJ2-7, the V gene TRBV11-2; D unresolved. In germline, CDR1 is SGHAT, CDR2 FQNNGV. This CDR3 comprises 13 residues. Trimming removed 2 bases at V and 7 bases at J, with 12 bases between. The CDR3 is CASSLNGPWEQYF. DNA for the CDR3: TGTGCCAGCAGCTTAAACGGGCCCTGGGAGCAGTACTTC.

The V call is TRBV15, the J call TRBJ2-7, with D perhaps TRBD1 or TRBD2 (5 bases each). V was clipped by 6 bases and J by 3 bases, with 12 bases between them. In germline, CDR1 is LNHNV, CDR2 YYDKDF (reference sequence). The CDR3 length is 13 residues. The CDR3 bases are TGTGCCACCAGGGGGAGAGACAGCTACGAGCAGTACTTC. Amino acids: CATRGRDSYEQYF.

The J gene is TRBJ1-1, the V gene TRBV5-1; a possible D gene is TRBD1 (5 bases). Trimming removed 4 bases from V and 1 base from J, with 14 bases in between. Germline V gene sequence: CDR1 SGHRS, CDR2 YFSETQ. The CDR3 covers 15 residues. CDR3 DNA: TGCGCCAGCAGCGCCCTCCCGGGGGAGAACACTGAAGCTTTCTTT. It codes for CASSALPGENTEAFF.

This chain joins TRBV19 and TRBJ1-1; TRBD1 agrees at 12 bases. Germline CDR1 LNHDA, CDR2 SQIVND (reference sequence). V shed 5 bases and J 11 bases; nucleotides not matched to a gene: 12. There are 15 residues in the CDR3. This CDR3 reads CASSAPGTGGLRAFF. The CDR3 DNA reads TGTGCCAGTAGTGCCCCCGGGACAGGGGGCCTGAGGGCTTTCTTT.

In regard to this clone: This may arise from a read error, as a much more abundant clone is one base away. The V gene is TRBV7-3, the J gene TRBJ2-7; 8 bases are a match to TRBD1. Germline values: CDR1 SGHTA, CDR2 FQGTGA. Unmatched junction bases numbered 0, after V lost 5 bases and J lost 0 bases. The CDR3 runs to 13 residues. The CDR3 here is CASSDRGSYEQYF. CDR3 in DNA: TGTGCCAGCAGCGACAGGGGCTCCTACGAGCAGTACTTC.

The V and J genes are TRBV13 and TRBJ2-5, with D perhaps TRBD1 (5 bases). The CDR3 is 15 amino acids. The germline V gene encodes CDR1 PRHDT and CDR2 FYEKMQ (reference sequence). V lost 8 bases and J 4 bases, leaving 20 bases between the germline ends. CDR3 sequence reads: CASGAQGPTGETQYF. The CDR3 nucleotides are TGTGCCAGCGGAGCTCAGGGCCCGACGGGAGAGACCCAGTACTTC.

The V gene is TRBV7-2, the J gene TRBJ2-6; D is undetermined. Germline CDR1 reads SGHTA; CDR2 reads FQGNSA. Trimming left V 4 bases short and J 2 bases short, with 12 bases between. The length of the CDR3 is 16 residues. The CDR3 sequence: CASSYGRAPGANVLTF. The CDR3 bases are TGTGCCAGCAGCTACGGTAGGGCCCCTGGGGCCAACGTCCTGACTTTC.

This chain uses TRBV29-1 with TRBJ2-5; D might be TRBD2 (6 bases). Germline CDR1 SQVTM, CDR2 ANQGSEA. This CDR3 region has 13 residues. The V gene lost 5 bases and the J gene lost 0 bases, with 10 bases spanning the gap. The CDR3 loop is CSVSGDYQETQYF. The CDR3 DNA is TGCAGCGTTTCGGGAGACTACCAAGAGACCCAGTACTTC.

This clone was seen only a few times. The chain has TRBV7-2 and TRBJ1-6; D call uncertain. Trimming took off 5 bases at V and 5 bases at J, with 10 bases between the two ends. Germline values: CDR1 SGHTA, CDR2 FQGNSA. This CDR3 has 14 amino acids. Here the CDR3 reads CASSVTPNNSPLHF. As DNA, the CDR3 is TGTGCCAGCAGCGTCACACCGAATAATTCACCCCTCCACTTT. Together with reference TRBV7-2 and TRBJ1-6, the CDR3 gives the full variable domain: GAGVSQSPSNKVTEKGKDVELRCDPISGHTALYWYRQSLGQGLEFLIYFQGNSAPDKSGLPSDRFSAERTGGSVSTLTIQRTQQEDSAVYLCASSVTPNNSPLHFGNGTRLTVT.

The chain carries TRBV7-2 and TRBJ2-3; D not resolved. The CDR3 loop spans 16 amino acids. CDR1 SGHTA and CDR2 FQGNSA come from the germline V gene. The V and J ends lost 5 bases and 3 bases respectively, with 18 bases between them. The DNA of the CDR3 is TGTGCCAGCAGCCCTGTTTGGGCCGCACAGACAGATACGCAGTATTTT. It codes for CASSPVWAAQTDTQYF.

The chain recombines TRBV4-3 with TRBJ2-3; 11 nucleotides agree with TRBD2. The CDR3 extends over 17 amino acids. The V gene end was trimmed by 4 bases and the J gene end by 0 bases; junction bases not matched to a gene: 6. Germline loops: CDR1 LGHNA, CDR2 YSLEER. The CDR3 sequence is CASSRIRTSGSTDTQYF. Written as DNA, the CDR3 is TGCGCCAGCAGCCGGATTCGGACTAGCGGGAGCACAGATACGCAGTATTTT.

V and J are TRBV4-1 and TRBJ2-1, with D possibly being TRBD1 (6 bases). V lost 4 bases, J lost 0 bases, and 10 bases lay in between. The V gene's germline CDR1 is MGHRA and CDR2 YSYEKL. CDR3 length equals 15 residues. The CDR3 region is CASSPRTASYNEQFF. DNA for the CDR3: TGCGCCAGCAGCCCCCGGACAGCCTCCTACAATGAGCAGTTCTTC.

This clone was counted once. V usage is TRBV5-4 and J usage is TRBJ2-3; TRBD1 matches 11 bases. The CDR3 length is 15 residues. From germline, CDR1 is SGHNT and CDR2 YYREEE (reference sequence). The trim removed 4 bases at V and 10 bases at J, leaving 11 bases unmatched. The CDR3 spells CASSPRDRGSPPQYF. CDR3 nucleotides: TGTGCCAGCAGCCCGCGGGACAGGGGGAGCCCCCCGCAGTATTTT.

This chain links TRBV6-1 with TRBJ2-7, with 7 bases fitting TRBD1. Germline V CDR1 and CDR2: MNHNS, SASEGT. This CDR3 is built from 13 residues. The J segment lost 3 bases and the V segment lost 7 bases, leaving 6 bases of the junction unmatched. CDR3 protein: CASIRTGHYEQYF. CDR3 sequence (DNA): TGTGCCAGCATTAGGACAGGTCACTACGAGCAGTACTTC.

CDR3 nucleotide sequence: TGTGCCAGCAGCTTAATGTTAGGGTTGGAGACCCAGTACTTC. Translated, it gives CASSLMLGLETQYF. The J gene is TRBJ2-5, the V gene TRBV7-9; D gene uncertain. V lost 2 bases and J 5 bases, leaving 12 bases between the germline ends. The length of the CDR3 is 14 residues. Germline CDR1 SEHNR, CDR2 FQNEAQ (reference sequence).

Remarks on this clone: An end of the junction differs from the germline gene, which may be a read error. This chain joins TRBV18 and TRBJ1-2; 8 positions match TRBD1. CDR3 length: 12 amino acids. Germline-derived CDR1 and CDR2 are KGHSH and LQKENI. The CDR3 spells CASSRDRRLFIF. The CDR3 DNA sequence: TGTGCCAGCTCCCGGGACAGGCGACTTTTTATCTTC. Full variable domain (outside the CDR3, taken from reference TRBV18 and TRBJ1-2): NAGVMQNPRHLVRRRGQEARLRCSPMKGHSHVYWYRQLPEEGLKFMVYLQKENIIDESGMPKERFSAEFPKEGPSILRIQQVVRGDSAAYFCASSRDRRLFIFGSGTRLTVV.

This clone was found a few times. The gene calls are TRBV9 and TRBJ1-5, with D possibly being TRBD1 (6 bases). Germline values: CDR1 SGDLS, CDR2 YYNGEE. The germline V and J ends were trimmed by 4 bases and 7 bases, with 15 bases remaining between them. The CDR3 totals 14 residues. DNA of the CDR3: TGTGCCAGCAGCAGTGGGGGCGGGTGGCAGCCCCAGCATTTT. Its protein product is CASSSGGGWQPQHF.

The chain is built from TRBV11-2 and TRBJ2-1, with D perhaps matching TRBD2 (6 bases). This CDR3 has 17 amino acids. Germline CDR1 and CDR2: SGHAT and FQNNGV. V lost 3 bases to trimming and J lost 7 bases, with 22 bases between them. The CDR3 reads CASSFPKVLAQRNEQFF. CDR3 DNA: TGTGCCAGCAGCTTCCCCAAAGTACTAGCCCAGCGAAATGAGCAGTTCTTC.

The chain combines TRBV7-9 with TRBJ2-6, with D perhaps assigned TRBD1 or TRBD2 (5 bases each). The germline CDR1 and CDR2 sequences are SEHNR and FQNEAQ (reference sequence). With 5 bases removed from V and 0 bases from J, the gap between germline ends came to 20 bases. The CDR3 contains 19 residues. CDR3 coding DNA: TGTGCCAGCAGCCCGGGACGGGCCAACCTTGGCTCTGGGGCCAACGTCCTGACTTTC. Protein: CASSPGRANLGSGANVLTF.

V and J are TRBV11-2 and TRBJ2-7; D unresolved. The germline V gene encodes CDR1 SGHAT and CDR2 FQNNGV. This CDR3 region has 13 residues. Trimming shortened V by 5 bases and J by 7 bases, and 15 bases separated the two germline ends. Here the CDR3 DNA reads TGTGCCAGCAGCCTCGGACGGCTTCGGGAGCAGTACTTC. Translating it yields CASSLGRLREQYF.

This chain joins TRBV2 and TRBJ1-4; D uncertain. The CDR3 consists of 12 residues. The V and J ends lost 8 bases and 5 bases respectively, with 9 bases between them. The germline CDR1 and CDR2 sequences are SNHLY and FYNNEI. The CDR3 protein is CASGRENEKLFF. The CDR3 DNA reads TGTGCCAGCGGAAGGGAGAATGAAAAACTGTTTTTT.

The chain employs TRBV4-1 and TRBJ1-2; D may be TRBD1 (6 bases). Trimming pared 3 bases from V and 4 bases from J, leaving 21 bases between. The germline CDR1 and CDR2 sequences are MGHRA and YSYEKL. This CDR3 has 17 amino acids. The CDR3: CASSQEQGSSLVYGYTF. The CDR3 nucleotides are TGCGCCAGCAGCCAGGAACAGGGCTCGTCCCTCGTCTATGGCTACACCTTC.

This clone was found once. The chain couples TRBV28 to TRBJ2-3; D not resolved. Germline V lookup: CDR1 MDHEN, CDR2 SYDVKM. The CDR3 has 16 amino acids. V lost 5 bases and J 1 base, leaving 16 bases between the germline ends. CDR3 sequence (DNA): TGTGCCAGCAGTCCGCCGGCCGTATATGGCACAGATACGCAGTATTTT. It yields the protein CASSPPAVYGTDTQYF.

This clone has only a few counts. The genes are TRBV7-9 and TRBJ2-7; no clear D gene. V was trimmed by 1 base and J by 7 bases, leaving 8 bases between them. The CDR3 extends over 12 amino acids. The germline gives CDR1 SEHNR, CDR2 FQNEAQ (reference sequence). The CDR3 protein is CASSLVGREQYF. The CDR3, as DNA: TGTGCCAGCAGCTTAGTGGGAAGGGAGCAGTACTTC. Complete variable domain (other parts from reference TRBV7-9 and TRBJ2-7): DTGVSQNPRHKITKRGQNVTFRCDPISEHNRLYWYRQTLGQGPEFLTYFQNEAQLEKSRLLSDRFSAERPKGSFSTLEIQRTEQGDSAMYLCASSLVGREQYFGPGTRLTVT.